A single sample gave rise to the 4 T cell receptor beta chains below, sequenced in a study of cytomegalovirus exposure and HLA in healthy donors. PCR employed 60 Vbeta and 13 Jbeta primers. Repertoires were generated with immunoSEQ multiplex PCR, while TCRdb's copy carries only in-frame clones and drops some. Among 180,000 or so clones listed, 77% were seen once. The sequencing input was PBMCs. These receptors came from a man between 18 and 35 years old in good health and CMV-seronegative.

The chain carries TRBV11-1 and TRBJ2-5, with 9 bases lining up with TRBD2. The trim removed 6 bases at V and 3 bases at J, leaving 5 bases unmatched. CDR1 SGHAT and CDR2 FQDESV come from the germline V gene (reference sequence). The CDR3 consists of 14 residues. CDR3 nucleotides: TGTGCCAGCAGAGATAGCGGGAGCGAAGAGACCCAGTACTTC. It translates to CASRDSGSEETQYF.

V and J are TRBV18 and TRBJ2-1, with D maybe TRBD2 (5 bases). The germline V gene encodes CDR1 KGHSH and CDR2 LQKENI. The V gene lost 1 base and the J gene lost 8 bases, with 9 bases spanning the gap. CDR3 length: 13 amino acids. CDR3 in amino acids: CASSPQLGDEQFF. CDR3 DNA sequence: TGTGCCAGCTCACCACAACTAGGAGATGAGCAGTTCTTC.

The chain employs TRBV7-9 and TRBJ2-2, with 8 bases that match TRBD2. With 0 bases clipped from V and 12 bases from J, the junction kept 15 bases outside the gene matches. The CDR3 runs 17 residues. CDR1 is SEHNR and CDR2 is FQNEAQ in the germline V gene (reference sequence). CDR3 loop: CASSLAVGTSELEQLFF. CDR3 in DNA: TGTGCCAGCAGCTTAGCGGTTGGGACTAGTGAGTTGGAGCAGCTGTTTTTT.

The chain couples TRBV29-1 to TRBJ2-1; 7 bases align to TRBD1. Germline V gene data show CDR1 as SQVTM and CDR2 as ANQGSEA. CDR3 length: 15 amino acids. The junction had 14 bases not matched to a gene; V was cut back by 5 bases and J by 7 bases. The CDR3 loop reads CSVPPTGDVMNEQFF. The CDR3, as DNA: TGCAGCGTTCCTCCTACAGGGGACGTGATGAATGAGCAGTTCTTC.